These T cell receptor beta chains were read from a single sample in a study of cytomegalovirus exposure and HLA in healthy donors. Measured with immunoSEQ multiplex PCR; TCRdb has only the in-frame clones, and not every one. The profile shows approximately 210,000 clones, 60% to 85% of them singletons. Material: PBMCs. The source is a girl aged 10 to 17 in good health and CMV-seropositive. CDR3s include the opening cysteine and the closing phenylalanine or tryptophan. A D gene is named only where the DNA matches it firmly. Clone size, where shown, is once, few, many, or a class for clones that have expanded.

d_gene: TRBD2
v_gene: TRBV11-2
len: 16
j_gene: TRBJ2-7
abundance: -
CDR3aa: CASSLRGTSGSYEQYF
CDR3nt: TGTGCCAGCAGCCTTCGGGGGACTAGCGGGTCCTACGAGCAGTACTTC

d_gene: -
v_gene: TRBV6-9
len: 11
j_gene: TRBJ2-7
abundance: -
CDR3aa: CASSVGTRQYF
CDR3nt: TGTGCCAGCAGCGTAGGTACTAGGCAGTACTTC

d_gene: TRBD2
v_gene: TRBV7-2
len: 17
j_gene: TRBJ2-3
abundance: -
CDR3aa: CASRDRLAGGPSDTQYF
CDR3nt: TGTGCCAGCAGGGATAGACTAGCGGGGGGGCCCTCAGATACGCAGTATTTT

d_gene: -
v_gene: TRBV6-1
len: 11
j_gene: TRBJ1-6
abundance: -
CDR3aa: CASSESSPLHF
CDR3nt: TGTGCCAGCAGTGAAAGCTCACCCCTCCACTTT

d_gene: TRBD1
v_gene: TRBV6-5
len: 12
j_gene: TRBJ1-2
abundance: few
CDR3aa: CASSLDRAGYTF
CDR3nt: TGTGCCAGCAGCCTGGACAGGGCTGGCTACACCTTC

d_gene: TRBD1
v_gene: TRBV25-1
len: 15
j_gene: TRBJ2-5
abundance: -
CDR3aa: CASSDNRDRIATQYF
CDR3nt: TGTGCCAGCAGTGACAACCGGGACAGGATTGCGACCCAGTACTTC

d_gene: -
v_gene: TRBV6-1
len: 12
j_gene: TRBJ2-7
abundance: once
CDR3aa: CATTGPLYEQYF
CDR3nt: TGTGCCACGACAGGACCCCTCTACGAGCAGTACTTC

d_gene: TRBD2
v_gene: TRBV7-2
len: 15
j_gene: TRBJ2-3
abundance: -
CDR3aa: CASSLTTSGTDTQYF
CDR3nt: TGTGCCAGCAGCTTAACGACTAGCGGCACAGATACGCAGTATTTT

d_gene: TRBD1
v_gene: TRBV2
len: 14
j_gene: TRBJ1-5
abundance: -
CDR3aa: CASREGTDNQPQHF
CDR3nt: TGTGCCAGCAGAGAAGGGACAGACAATCAGCCCCAGCATTTT

d_gene: TRBD1
v_gene: TRBV4-3
len: 16
j_gene: TRBJ2-7
abundance: -
CDR3aa: CASSQAPDRVLGEQYF
CDR3nt: TGCGCCAGCAGCCAAGCTCCGGACAGGGTGTTGGGTGAGCAGTACTTC

d_gene: -
v_gene: TRBV7-8
len: 18
j_gene: TRBJ2-3
abundance: -
CDR3aa: CASSFQRRLATSTDTQYF
CDR3nt: TGTGCCAGCAGCTTTCAGCGCAGGCTAGCAACTAGCACAGATACGCAGTATTTT

d_gene: -
v_gene: TRBV7-2
len: 12
j_gene: TRBJ2-7
abundance: once
CDR3aa: CASSAARPEQYF
CDR3nt: TGTGCCAGCAGCGCAGCGCGGCCCGAGCAGTACTTC

d_gene: -
v_gene: TRBV19
len: 18
j_gene: TRBJ1-4
abundance: -
CDR3aa: CASSSGFRQARTNEKLFF
CDR3nt: TGTGCCAGTAGTTCGGGATTTCGACAGGCTAGAACTAATGAAAAACTGTTTTTT

d_gene: -
v_gene: TRBV4-1
len: 16
j_gene: TRBJ1-5
abundance: -
CDR3aa: CASSQALADSNQPQHF
CDR3nt: TGCGCCAGCAGCCAGGCCTTGGCCGATAGCAATCAGCCCCAGCATTTT

d_gene: -
v_gene: TRBV4-2
len: 12
j_gene: TRBJ1-1
abundance: -
CDR3aa: CASSQAQTEAFF
CDR3nt: TGTGCCAGCAGCCAAGCCCAGACTGAAGCTTTCTTT

d_gene: TRBD2
v_gene: TRBV5-4
len: 17
j_gene: TRBJ2-1
abundance: -
CDR3aa: CASSSRLLAGGSNEQFF
CDR3nt: TGTGCCAGCAGCTCACGACTACTAGCGGGGGGATCAAATGAGCAGTTCTTC

d_gene: TRBD1
v_gene: TRBV9
len: 16
j_gene: TRBJ2-3
abundance: -
CDR3aa: CASSGGQAGFTDTQYF
CDR3nt: TGTGCCAGCAGCGGGGGACAGGCGGGCTTCACAGATACGCAGTATTTT

d_gene: TRBD1
v_gene: TRBV6-5
len: 14
j_gene: TRBJ2-7
abundance: -
CDR3aa: CASSYGTGGHEQYF
CDR3nt: TGTGCCAGCAGTTACGGGACAGGGGGGCACGAGCAGTACTTC

d_gene: -
v_gene: TRBV11-3
len: 15
j_gene: TRBJ2-1
abundance: -
CDR3aa: CASSLDDSPYNEQFF
CDR3nt: TGTGCCAGCAGCTTAGACGACAGCCCCTACAATGAGCAGTTCTTC

d_gene: -
v_gene: TRBV29-1
len: 15
j_gene: TRBJ2-7
abundance: -
CDR3aa: CSVEEEIGAAYEQYF
CDR3nt: TGCAGCGTTGAAGAGGAGATAGGGGCGGCCTACGAGCAGTACTTC